This is a list of T cell receptor beta chains from one sample in a study of shared clonotypes between healthy human individuals. Produced via immunoSEQ multiplex PCR; TCRdb's table is partial and in-frame only. Found here are 500,000 to 550,000 clones, approximately 94% of them singletons; the top ten hold 0.064%. Sequenced input: naive CD4+ T cells sorted from blood. The source is a woman aged 25-40 years in good health. Each CDR3 is given without its conserved first and last residue. D genes are given only for firm matches.

V	J	D	CDR3
TRBV2	TRBJ1-5	NA	ASSATVEHQPQH
TRBV9	TRBJ1-1	NA	ASSVTSKNTEAF
TRBV2	TRBJ2-1	NA	ASISLEPGSSYNEQF
TRBV6-5	TRBJ2-3	TRBD2	ASRRGLAGTDTQY
TRBV28	TRBJ2-2	NA	ASSRASTGELF
TRBV6-1	TRBJ2-2	TRBD2	ASSERAGVAVTGELF
TRBV10-3	TRBJ2-3	NA	AILQGTGTDTQY
TRBV9	TRBJ1-2	NA	ASSGTDGYT
TRBV28	TRBJ2-7	NA	ASRPQGRSYEQY
TRBV11-2	TRBJ1-2	NA	ASSRGALTSYGYT
TRBV28	TRBJ1-2	NA	ASSLITADGYT
TRBV4-1	TRBJ1-4	NA	ASSRDKFHATNEKLF
TRBV19	TRBJ2-1	TRBD1	ASSKAWAGGFNEQF
TRBV29-1	TRBJ2-5	NA	SVDLIAETQY